These T cell receptor beta chains were read from a single sample in a study of long-term antiretroviral therapy in people with HIV. Using immunoSEQ multiplex PCR, the repertoire was profiled, and TCRdb retains in-frame clones only, with some absent. This sample has 30,000 to 45,000 clones, with roughly 80% found just once. The material was unsorted PBMCs, obtained 3.4 years after starting antiretroviral therapy. These receptors originate from a man in his thirties or forties with HIV. Both conserved end residues are part of each CDR3. Fields, in order: J gene, V gene, D gene, clone size, CDR3 protein, CDR3 DNA. D genes are given only for firm matches. Size tells how often a clone was seen (once, few, many) or the class of an expanded clone, and some rows leave it out.

J: TRBJ1-2
V: TRBV29-1
D: -
size: -
CDR3: CSGGDGGYTF
DNA: TGCAGCGGCGGAGACGGAGGCTACACCTTC

J: TRBJ2-2
V: TRBV11-2
D: -
size: -
CDR3: CASYRYLTGELFF
DNA: TGTGCCAGCTACCGGTATCTCACCGGGGAGCTGTTTTTT

J: TRBJ2-3
V: TRBV2
D: TRBD2
size: -
CDR3: CASSEGTSMTDTQYF
DNA: TGTGCCAGCAGTGAGGGGACTAGCATGACAGATACGCAGTATTTT

J: TRBJ1-4
V: TRBV6-5
D: -
size: -
CDR3: CASSYSRTGEKLFF
DNA: TGTGCCAGCAGTTACTCCCGGACGGGGGAAAAACTGTTTTTT

J: TRBJ2-1
V: TRBV18
D: -
size: -
CDR3: CASSEAGASEQFF
DNA: TGTGCCAGCTCAGAAGCAGGGGCGAGTGAGCAGTTCTTC

J: TRBJ2-3
V: TRBV5-6
D: -
size: -
CDR3: CASSLGPSRTDTQYF
DNA: TGTGCCAGCAGCTTGGGGCCCAGCCGCACAGATACGCAGTATTTT

J: TRBJ1-3
V: TRBV25-1
D: -
size: -
CDR3: CASSENIVSGNTIYF
DNA: TGTGCCAGCAGTGAGAACATTGTGAGCGGAAACACCATATATTTT

J: TRBJ2-7
V: TRBV5-1
D: -
size: -
CDR3: CASSPQGQGSGEQYF
DNA: TGCGCCAGCAGCCCTCAGGGGCAGGGATCTGGGGAGCAGTACTTC

J: TRBJ2-3
V: TRBV7-2
D: -
size: -
CDR3: CASSYSGSTDTQYF
DNA: TGTGCCAGCAGCTATTCGGGAAGCACAGATACGCAGTATTTT

J: TRBJ2-1
V: TRBV2
D: TRBD2
size: -
CDR3: CASSEARGSFNEQFF
DNA: TGTGCCAGCAGTGAAGCGCGCGGGAGCTTCAATGAGCAGTTCTTC

J: TRBJ2-7
V: TRBV6-1
D: TRBD1
size: -
CDR3: CASSRDRGDFYEQYF
DNA: TGTGCCAGCAGTAGGGACAGGGGGGATTTCTACGAGCAGTACTTC

J: TRBJ2-7
V: TRBV25-1
D: -
size: -
CDR3: CASSRLYEQYF
DNA: TGTGCCAGCAGTAGGCTTTACGAGCAGTACTTC

J: TRBJ2-3
V: TRBV18
D: TRBD2
size: -
CDR3: CASSPGLAGLDTQYF
DNA: TGTGCCAGCTCCCCGGGACTAGCGGGATTAGATACGCAGTATTTT

J: TRBJ2-1
V: TRBV2
D: -
size: -
CDR3: CASSDYNRYNEQFF
DNA: TGTGCCAGCAGTGATTATAATCGGTACAATGAGCAGTTCTTC

J: TRBJ1-5
V: TRBV7-9
D: -
size: -
CDR3: CASSLGVNQPQHF
DNA: TGTGCCAGCAGCTTAGGTGTAAATCAGCCCCAGCATTTT

J: TRBJ2-7
V: TRBV30
D: -
size: -
CDR3: CAWSPTSGLVYEQYF
DNA: TGTGCCTGGAGCCCAACCTCGGGCCTAGTGTACGAGCAGTACTTC

J: TRBJ2-7
V: TRBV5-1
D: -
size: once
CDR3: CASSFGLRDWSSYEQYF
DNA: TGCGCCAGCAGCTTTGGGCTCCGGGACTGGAGCTCCTACGAGCAGTACTTC

J: TRBJ2-7
V: TRBV4-1
D: TRBD1
size: once
CDR3: CASSPDKGAIDYEQYF
DNA: TGCGCCAGCAGCCCGGACAAGGGGGCGATAGACTACGAGCAGTACTTC

J: TRBJ2-7
V: TRBV28
D: -
size: -
CDR3: CASSMQGPPSYEQYF
DNA: TGTGCCAGCAGTATGCAGGGTCCACCGTCCTACGAGCAGTACTTC

J: TRBJ2-7
V: TRBV27
D: TRBD2
size: -
CDR3: CASSLLGTSGYEQYF
DNA: TGTGCCAGCAGTTTACTTGGGACTAGCGGTTACGAGCAGTACTTC

J: TRBJ2-7
V: TRBV5-5
D: TRBD2
size: once
CDR3: CASGLAGVYEQYF
DNA: TGTGCCAGCGGCCTGGCGGGAGTATACGAGCAGTACTTC

J: TRBJ1-5
V: TRBV5-4
D: -
size: -
CDR3: CASSPGRGDQPQHF
DNA: TGTGCCAGCAGCCCAGGAAGGGGAGATCAGCCCCAGCATTTT

J: TRBJ2-3
V: TRBV12-5
D: -
size: -
CDR3: CASGSGLSQDTQYF
DNA: TGTGCTAGTGGGTCCGGGCTGTCACAAGATACGCAGTATTTT

J: TRBJ2-1
V: TRBV7-9
D: -
size: -
CDR3: CASSLDNNEQFF
DNA: TGTGCCAGCAGCTTAGATAACAATGAGCAGTTCTTC

J: TRBJ2-7
V: TRBV11-3
D: -
size: once
CDR3: CASSAQPLREQYF
DNA: TGTGCCAGCAGCGCCCAACCACTCAGGGAGCAGTACTTC

J: TRBJ1-2
V: TRBV5-4
D: TRBD1
size: -
CDR3: CASSLHGTGGAVGGYTF
DNA: TGTGCCAGCAGCTTGCACGGGACAGGGGGCGCGGTGGGTGGCTACACCTTC

J: TRBJ1-2
V: TRBV20-1
D: -
size: -
CDR3: CSASHSHGYTF
DNA: TGCAGTGCTAGCCACTCGCATGGCTACACCTTC

J: TRBJ1-2
V: TRBV7-3
D: TRBD1
size: -
CDR3: CASSVSGGQGYGYTF
DNA: TGTGCCAGCAGCGTGTCAGGGGGACAGGGCTATGGCTACACCTTC

J: TRBJ2-7
V: TRBV19
D: TRBD2
size: -
CDR3: CASSRPRTSGSYEQYF
DNA: TGTGCCAGTAGCCGTCCTCGGACTAGCGGGAGCTACGAGCAGTACTTC

J: TRBJ2-6
V: TRBV18
D: -
size: once
CDR3: CASKPLPGSGANVLTF
DNA: TGTGCCAGCAAACCACTTCCCGGCTCTGGGGCCAACGTCCTGACTTTC

J: TRBJ1-1
V: TRBV6-4
D: -
size: -
CDR3: CASSQLENTEAFF
DNA: TGTGCCAGCAGTCAGCTGGAGAACACTGAAGCTTTCTTT

J: TRBJ1-2
V: TRBV4-1
D: -
size: -
CDR3: CANSQEGRTSYGYTF
DNA: TGCGCCAACAGCCAAGAAGGACGGACGTCCTATGGCTACACCTTC

J: TRBJ1-4
V: TRBV4-1
D: -
size: once
CDR3: CASSPWGQINEKLFF
DNA: TGCGCCAGCAGCCCATGGGGGCAGATTAATGAAAAACTGTTTTTT

J: TRBJ2-1
V: TRBV28
D: -
size: -
CDR3: CASSSRYSEGGFNEQFF
DNA: TGTGCCAGCAGTTCCCGCTACAGTGAGGGCGGTTTCAATGAGCAGTTCTTC

J: TRBJ1-1
V: TRBV7-9
D: -
size: few
CDR3: CASSYMNTEAFF
DNA: TGTGCCAGCAGCTATATGAACACTGAAGCTTTCTTT

J: TRBJ1-5
V: TRBV19
D: -
size: -
CDR3: CASSKPRYMVRQHF
DNA: TGTGCCAGTAGTAAACCCCGGTATATGGTGAGGCAGCATTTT

J: TRBJ2-1
V: TRBV15
D: -
size: -
CDR3: CATSRGNEQFF
DNA: TGTGCCACCAGCAGAGGCAATGAGCAGTTCTTC

J: TRBJ1-1
V: TRBV9
D: -
size: -
CDR3: CASSVAVYTEAFF
DNA: TGTGCCAGCAGCGTAGCAGTTTACACTGAAGCTTTCTTT

J: TRBJ2-5
V: TRBV5-1
D: -
size: -
CDR3: CASSANSETQYF
DNA: TGCGCCAGCAGCGCGAACAGCGAGACCCAGTACTTC

J: TRBJ1-5
V: TRBV7-9
D: -
size: few
CDR3: CASSFGGDSNQPQHF
DNA: TGTGCCAGCAGCTTTGGAGGGGATAGCAATCAGCCCCAGCATTTT

J: TRBJ2-3
V: TRBV6-1
D: TRBD2
size: -
CDR3: CASSDGTSPTDTQYF
DNA: TGTGCCAGCAGTGACGGGACTAGCCCCACAGATACGCAGTATTTT

J: TRBJ2-6
V: TRBV6-5
D: TRBD1
size: -
CDR3: CASSYDRAGANVLTF
DNA: TGTGCCAGCAGTTACGACAGGGCTGGGGCCAACGTCCTGACTTTC

J: TRBJ2-7
V: TRBV28
D: TRBD2
size: -
CDR3: CASSPTSGAYYEQYF
DNA: TGTGCCAGCAGTCCGACTAGCGGTGCCTACTACGAGCAGTACTTC

J: TRBJ1-1
V: TRBV28
D: TRBD1
size: -
CDR3: CASSFWETGATNTEAFF
DNA: TGTGCCAGCAGTTTCTGGGAGACAGGGGCCACGAACACTGAAGCTTTCTTT

J: TRBJ1-3
V: TRBV18
D: -
size: once
CDR3: CASSEQSSGNTIYF
DNA: TGTGCCAGCTCAGAACAGAGCTCTGGAAACACCATATATTTT